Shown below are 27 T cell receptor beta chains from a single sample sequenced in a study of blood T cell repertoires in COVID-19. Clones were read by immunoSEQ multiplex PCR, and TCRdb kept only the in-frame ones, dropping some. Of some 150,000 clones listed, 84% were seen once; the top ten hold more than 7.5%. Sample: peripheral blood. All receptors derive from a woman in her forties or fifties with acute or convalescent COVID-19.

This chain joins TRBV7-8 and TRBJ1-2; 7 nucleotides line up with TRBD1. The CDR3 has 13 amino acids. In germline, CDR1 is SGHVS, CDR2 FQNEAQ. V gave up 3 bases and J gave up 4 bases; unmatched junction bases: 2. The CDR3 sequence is CASSFPGGYGYTF. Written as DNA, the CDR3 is TGTGCCAGCAGCTTTCCAGGGGGCTATGGCTACACCTTC. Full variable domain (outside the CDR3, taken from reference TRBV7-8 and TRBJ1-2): GAGVSQSPRYKVAKRGQDVALRCDPISGHVSLFWYQQALGQGPEFLTYFQNEAQLDKSGLPSDRFFAERPEGSVSTLKIQRTQQEDSAVYLCASSFPGGYGYTFGSGTRLTVV.

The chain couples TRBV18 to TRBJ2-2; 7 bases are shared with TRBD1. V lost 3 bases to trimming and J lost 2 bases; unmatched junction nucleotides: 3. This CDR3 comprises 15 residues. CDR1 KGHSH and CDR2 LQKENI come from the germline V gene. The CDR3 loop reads CASSPAGGNTGELFF. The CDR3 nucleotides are TGTGCCAGCTCACCCGCAGGGGGAAACACCGGGGAGCTGTTTTTT.

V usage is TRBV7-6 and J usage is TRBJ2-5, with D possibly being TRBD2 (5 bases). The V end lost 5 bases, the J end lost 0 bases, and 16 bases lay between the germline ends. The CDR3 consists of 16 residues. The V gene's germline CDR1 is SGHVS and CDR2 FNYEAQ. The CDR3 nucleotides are TGTGCCAGCAGCCCCCCTCCCCAGCGGCACCAAGAGACCCAGTACTTC. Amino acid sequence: CASSPPPQRHQETQYF. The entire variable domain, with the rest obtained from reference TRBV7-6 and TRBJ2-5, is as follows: GAGVSQSPRYKVTKRGQDVALRCDPISGHVSLYWYRQALGQGPEFLTYFNYEAQQDKSGLPNDRFSAERPEGSISTLTIQRTEQRDSAMYRCASSPPPQRHQETQYFGPGTRLLVL.

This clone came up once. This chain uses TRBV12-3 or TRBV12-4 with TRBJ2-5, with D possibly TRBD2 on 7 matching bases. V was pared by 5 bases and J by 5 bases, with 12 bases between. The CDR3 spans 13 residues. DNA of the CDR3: TGTGCCAGCAGTCTTAAGGGGGGGGAGACCCAGTACTTC. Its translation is CASSLKGGETQYF.

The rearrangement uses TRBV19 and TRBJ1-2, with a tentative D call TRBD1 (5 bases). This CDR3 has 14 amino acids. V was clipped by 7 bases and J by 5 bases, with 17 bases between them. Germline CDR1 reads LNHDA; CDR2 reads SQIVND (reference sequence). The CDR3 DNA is TGTGCCAGTAAACCGCCCGGGACTGATTATGGCTACACCTTC. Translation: CASKPPGTDYGYTF.

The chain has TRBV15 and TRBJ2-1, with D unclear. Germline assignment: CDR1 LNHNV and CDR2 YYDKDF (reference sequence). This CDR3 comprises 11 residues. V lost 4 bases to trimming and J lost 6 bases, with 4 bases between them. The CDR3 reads CATSNTNEQFF. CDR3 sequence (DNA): TGTGCCACCAGCAACACCAATGAGCAGTTCTTC.

The CDR3 nucleotides are TGTGCCAGCTCTAAATCTGGGGCCAACGTCCTGACTTTC. The encoded protein is CASSKSGANVLTF. The gene calls are TRBV18 and TRBJ2-6; no reliable D call. Trimming stripped 6 bases from V and 1 base from J, with 4 bases between. This CDR3 region has 13 residues. Looked up from germline, CDR1 is KGHSH and CDR2 is LQKENI.

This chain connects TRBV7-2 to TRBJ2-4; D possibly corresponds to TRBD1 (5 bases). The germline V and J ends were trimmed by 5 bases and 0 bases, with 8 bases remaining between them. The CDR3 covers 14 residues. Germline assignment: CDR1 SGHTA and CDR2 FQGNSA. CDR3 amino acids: CASSATVAKNIQYF. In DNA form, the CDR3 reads TGTGCCAGCAGCGCGACAGTAGCCAAAAACATTCAGTACTTC.

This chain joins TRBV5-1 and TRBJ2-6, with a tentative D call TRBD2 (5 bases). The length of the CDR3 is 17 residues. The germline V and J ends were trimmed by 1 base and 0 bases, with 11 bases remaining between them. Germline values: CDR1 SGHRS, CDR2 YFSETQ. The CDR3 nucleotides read TGCGCCAGCAGCTTGCCCCAGAGGGACTCTGGGGCCAACGTCCTGACTTTC. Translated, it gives CASSLPQRDSGANVLTF.

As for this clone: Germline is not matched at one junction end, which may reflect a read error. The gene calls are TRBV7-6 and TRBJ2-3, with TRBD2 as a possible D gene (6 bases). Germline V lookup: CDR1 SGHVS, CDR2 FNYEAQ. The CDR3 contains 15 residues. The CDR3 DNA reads TGTGCCAGTTCCTCGTCGGCGGGGAGAACAGATGCGCAGTATTTT. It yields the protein CASSSSAGRTDAQYF.

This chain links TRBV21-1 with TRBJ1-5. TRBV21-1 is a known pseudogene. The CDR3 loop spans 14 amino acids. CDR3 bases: TGTGCCAGCAGCAAAGGGCAGCGGAATCAGCCCCAGCATTTT. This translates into CASSKGQRNQPQHF.

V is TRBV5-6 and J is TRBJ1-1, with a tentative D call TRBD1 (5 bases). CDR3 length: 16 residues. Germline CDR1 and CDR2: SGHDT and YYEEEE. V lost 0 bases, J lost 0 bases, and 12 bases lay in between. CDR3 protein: CASSLARQRMNTEAFF. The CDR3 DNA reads TGTGCCAGCAGCTTGGCCAGACAGAGAATGAACACTGAAGCTTTCTTT.

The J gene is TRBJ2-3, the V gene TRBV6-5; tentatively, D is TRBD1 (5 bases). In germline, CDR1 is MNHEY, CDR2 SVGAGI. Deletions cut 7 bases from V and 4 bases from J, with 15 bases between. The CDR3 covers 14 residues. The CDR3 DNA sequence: TGTGCCAGCACCGAACGGCAGGGTCCAGATACGCAGTATTTT. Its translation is CASTERQGPDTQYF.

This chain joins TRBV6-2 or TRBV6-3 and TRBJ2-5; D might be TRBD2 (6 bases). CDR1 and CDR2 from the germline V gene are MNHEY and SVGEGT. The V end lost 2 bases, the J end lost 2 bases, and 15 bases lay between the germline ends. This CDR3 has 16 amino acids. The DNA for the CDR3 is TGTGCCAGCAGTTACGGGGGGACTGGGATTCAAGAGACCCAGTACTTC. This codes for CASSYGGTGIQETQYF.

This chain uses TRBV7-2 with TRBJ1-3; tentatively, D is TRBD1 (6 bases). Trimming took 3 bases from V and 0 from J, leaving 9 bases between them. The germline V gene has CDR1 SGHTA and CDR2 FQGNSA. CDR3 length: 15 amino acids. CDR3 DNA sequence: TGTGCCAGCAGCTTGACAGGAGCCTCTGGAAACACCATATATTTT. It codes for CASSLTGASGNTIYF.

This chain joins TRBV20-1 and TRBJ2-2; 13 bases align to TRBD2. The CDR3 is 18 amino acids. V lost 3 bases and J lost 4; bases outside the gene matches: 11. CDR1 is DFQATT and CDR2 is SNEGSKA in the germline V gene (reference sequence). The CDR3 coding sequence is TGCAGTGCTAGTGCCCCGGGACTAGCGGGACGAGGCACCGGGGAGCTGTTTTTT. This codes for CSASAPGLAGRGTGELFF.

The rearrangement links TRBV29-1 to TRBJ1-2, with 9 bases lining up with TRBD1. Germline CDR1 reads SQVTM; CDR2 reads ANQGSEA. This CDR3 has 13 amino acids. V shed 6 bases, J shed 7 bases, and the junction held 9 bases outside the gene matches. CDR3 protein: CSVPGQGVRGYTF. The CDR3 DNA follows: TGCAGCGTCCCGGGACAGGGAGTTCGTGGCTACACCTTC.

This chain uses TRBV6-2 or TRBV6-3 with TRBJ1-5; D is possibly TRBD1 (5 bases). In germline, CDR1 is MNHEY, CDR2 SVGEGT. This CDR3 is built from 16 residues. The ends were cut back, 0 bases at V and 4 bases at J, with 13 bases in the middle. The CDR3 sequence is CASSYSSGGKNQPQHF. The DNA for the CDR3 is TGTGCCAGCAGTTACTCGAGTGGGGGGAAGAATCAGCCCCAGCATTTT.

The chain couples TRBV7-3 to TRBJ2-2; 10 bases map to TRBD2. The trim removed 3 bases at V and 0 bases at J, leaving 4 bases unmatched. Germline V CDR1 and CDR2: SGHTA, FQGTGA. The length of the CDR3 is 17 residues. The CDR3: CASSFSSGGANTGELFF. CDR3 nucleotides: TGTGCCAGCAGCTTTTCTAGCGGGGGCGCGAACACCGGGGAGCTGTTTTTT.

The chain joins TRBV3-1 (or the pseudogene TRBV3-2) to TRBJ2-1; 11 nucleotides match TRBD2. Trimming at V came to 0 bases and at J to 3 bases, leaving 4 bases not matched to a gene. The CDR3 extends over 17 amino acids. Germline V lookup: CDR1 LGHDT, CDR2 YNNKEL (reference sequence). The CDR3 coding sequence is TGTGCCAGCAGCCAAGAGGGACTAGCGGATATCTACAATGAGCAGTTCTTC. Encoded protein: CASSQEGLADIYNEQFF.

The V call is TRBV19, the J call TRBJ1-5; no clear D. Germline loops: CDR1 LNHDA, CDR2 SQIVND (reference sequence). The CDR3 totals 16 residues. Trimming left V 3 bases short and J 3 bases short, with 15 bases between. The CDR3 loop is CASSITANGNNQPQHF. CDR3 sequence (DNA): TGTGCCAGTAGTATCACAGCCAATGGAAACAATCAGCCCCAGCATTTT.

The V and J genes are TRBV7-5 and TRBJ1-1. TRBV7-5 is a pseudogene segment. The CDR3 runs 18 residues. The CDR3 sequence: CARSLFTLRGAGSTEAFF. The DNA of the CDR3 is TGTGCCAGAAGCTTATTCACCCTTAGGGGAGCCGGGAGCACTGAAGCTTTCTTT.

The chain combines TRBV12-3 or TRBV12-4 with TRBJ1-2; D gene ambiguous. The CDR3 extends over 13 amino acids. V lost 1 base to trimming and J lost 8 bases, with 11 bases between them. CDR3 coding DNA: TGTGCCAGCAGTTTAGGGCCGACCGGGGGCTACACCTTC. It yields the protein CASSLGPTGGYTF.

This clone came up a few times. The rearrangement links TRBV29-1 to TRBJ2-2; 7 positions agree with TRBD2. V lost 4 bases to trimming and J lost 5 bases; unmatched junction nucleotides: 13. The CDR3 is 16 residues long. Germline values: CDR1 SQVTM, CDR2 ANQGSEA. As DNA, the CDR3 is TGCAGCGTTGCTCGAGGCGGCGGGGGAGCTACCGGGGAGCTGTTTTTT. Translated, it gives CSVARGGGGATGELFF.

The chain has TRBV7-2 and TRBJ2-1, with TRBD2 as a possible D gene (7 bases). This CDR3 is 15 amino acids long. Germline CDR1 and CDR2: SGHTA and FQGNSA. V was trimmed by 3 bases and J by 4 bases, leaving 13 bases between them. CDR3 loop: CASSLWEGEYNEQFF. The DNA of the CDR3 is TGTGCCAGCAGCTTGTGGGAGGGGGAGTACAATGAGCAGTTCTTC.

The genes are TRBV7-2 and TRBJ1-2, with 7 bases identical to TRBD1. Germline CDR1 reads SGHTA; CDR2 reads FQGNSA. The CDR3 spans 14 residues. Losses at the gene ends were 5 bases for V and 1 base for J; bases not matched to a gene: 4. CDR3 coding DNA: TGTGCCAGCAGCACGGACAGGAGTAACTATGGCTACACCTTC. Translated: CASSTDRSNYGYTF.

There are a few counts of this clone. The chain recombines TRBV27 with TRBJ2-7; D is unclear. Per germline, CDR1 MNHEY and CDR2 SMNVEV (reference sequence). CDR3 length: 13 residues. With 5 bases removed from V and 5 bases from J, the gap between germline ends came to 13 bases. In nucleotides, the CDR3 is TGTGCCAGCAGTAAAGTGAGAGAGGACGAGCAGTACTTC. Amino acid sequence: CASSKVREDEQYF.